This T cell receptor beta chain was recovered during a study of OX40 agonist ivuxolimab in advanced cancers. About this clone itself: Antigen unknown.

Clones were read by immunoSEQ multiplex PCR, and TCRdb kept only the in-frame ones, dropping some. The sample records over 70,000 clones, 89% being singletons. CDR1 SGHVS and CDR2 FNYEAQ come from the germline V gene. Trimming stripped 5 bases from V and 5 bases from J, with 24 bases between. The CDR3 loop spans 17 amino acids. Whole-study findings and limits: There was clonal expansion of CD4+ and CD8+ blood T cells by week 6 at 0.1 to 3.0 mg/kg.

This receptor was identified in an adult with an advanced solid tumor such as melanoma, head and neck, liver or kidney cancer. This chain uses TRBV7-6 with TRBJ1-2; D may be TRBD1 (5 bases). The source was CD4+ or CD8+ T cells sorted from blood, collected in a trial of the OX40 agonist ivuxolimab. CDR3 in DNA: TGTGCCAGCAGCCTCTCCCATGACCCGGGGCGCGGGTATGGCTACACCTTC. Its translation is CASSLSHDPGRGYGYTF.